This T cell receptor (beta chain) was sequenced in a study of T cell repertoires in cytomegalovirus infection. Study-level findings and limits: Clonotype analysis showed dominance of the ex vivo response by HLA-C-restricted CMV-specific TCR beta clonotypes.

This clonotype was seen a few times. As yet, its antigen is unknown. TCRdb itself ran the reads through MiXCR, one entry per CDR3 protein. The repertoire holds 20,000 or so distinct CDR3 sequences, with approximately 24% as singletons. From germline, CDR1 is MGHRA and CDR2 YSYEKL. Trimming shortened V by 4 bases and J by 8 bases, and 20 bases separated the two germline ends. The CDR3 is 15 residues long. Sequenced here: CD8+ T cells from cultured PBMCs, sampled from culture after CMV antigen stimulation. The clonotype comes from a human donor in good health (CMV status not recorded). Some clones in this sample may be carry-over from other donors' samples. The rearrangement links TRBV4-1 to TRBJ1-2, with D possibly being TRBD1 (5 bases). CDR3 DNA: TGCGCCAGCAGCCTTGACAGTTCCGAATCGTGGGGCTACACCTTC. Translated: CASSLDSSESWGYTF.